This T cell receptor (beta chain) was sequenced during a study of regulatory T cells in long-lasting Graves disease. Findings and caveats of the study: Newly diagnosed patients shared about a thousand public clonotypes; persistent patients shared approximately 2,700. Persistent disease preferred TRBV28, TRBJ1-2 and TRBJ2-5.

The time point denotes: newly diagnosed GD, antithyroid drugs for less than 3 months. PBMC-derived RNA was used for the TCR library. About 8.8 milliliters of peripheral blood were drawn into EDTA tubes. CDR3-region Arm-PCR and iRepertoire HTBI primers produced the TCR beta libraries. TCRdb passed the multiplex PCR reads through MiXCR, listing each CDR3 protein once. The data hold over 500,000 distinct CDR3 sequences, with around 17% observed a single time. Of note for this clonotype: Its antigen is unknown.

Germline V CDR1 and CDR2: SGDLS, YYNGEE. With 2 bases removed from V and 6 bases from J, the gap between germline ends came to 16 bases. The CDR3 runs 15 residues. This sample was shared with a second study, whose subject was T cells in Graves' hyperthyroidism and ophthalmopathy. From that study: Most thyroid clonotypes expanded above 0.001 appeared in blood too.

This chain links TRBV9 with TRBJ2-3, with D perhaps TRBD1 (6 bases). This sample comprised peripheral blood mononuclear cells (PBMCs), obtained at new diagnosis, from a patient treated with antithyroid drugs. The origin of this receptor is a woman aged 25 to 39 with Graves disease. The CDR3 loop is CASSVSGTMIDTQYF. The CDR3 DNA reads TGTGCCAGCAGCGTGTCCGGGACAATGATCGATACGCAGTATTTT.